Shown below are 17 T cell receptor beta chains from a single sample sequenced in a study of blood T cell repertoires in COVID-19. Data came from immunoSEQ multiplex PCR; TCRdb stores just in-frame clones and leaves some out. The sample has approximately 58,000 clones; 75% to 85% are singletons. The sequenced sample consisted of peripheral blood. The receptor source for this set is a woman aged 60-75 years with acute or convalescent COVID-19.

The gene calls are TRBV19 and TRBJ1-6; 7 nucleotides line up with TRBD1. The CDR3 consists of 17 residues. V shed 5 bases, J shed 6 bases, and the junction held 13 bases outside the gene matches. Germline V gives CDR1 LNHDA, CDR2 SQIVND (reference sequence). The CDR3 nucleotides read TGTGCCAGTAGTGAGACAGGGCCACGGGTCCCTAATTCACCCCTCCACTTT. This gives the protein CASSETGPRVPNSPLHF.

This clone was counted once. V usage is TRBV19 and J usage is TRBJ1-2; D not resolved. This CDR3 spans 14 amino acids. Trimming removed 5 bases from V and 4 bases from J, with 14 bases in between. Looked up from germline, CDR1 is LNHDA and CDR2 is SQIVND (reference sequence). For the CDR3, the DNA is TGTGCCAGTAGTCCTTGGCGGGATTCCTATGGCTACACCTTC. Amino acids: CASSPWRDSYGYTF.

CDR3 protein: CASSPGTGPSTDTQYF. The CDR3 DNA sequence: TGTGCCAGCAGCCCCGGGACAGGGCCGAGCACAGATACGCAGTATTTT. This chain connects TRBV7-3 to TRBJ2-3; 9 bases agree with TRBD1. With 5 bases clipped from V and 0 bases from J, the junction kept 6 bases outside the gene matches. The CDR3 is made up of 16 amino acids. Germline CDR1 SGHTA, CDR2 FQGTGA. Using reference TRBV7-3 and TRBJ2-3 for the parts outside the CDR3, the full variable domain is GAGVSQTPSNKVTEKGKYVELRCDPISGHTALYWYRQSLGQGPEFLIYFQGTGAADDSGLPNDRFFAVRPEGSVSTLKIQRTERGDSAVYLCASSPGTGPSTDTQYFGPGTRLTVL.

The rearrangement uses TRBV19 and TRBJ1-1; 8 bases match TRBD1. The CDR3 is 14 residues long. Germline trimming cut 4 bases from V and 3 bases from J; bases unmatched to any gene: 4. The germline gives CDR1 LNHDA, CDR2 SQIVND (reference sequence). The CDR3 here is CASSTRGRDTEAFF. CDR3 DNA sequence: TGTGCCAGTAGTACCAGGGGGCGCGACACTGAAGCTTTCTTT. Together with reference TRBV19 and TRBJ1-1, the CDR3 gives the full variable domain: DGGITQSPKYLFRKEGQNVTLSCEQNLNHDAMYWYRQDPGQGLRLIYYSQIVNDFQKGDIAEGYSVSREKKESFPLTVTSAQKNPTAFYLCASSTRGRDTEAFFGQGTRLTVV.

The V call is TRBV7-9, the J call TRBJ2-7; the D is unclear. This CDR3 region has 11 residues. Germline values: CDR1 SEHNR, CDR2 FQNEAQ (reference sequence). V was clipped by 5 bases and J by 3 bases, with 5 bases between them. CDR3 DNA: TGTGCCAGCAGCATACACTACGAGCAGTACTTC. This sequence encodes CASSIHYEQYF.

This clone was recorded only once. The rearrangement uses TRBV11-3 and TRBJ2-3, with 10 positions matching TRBD1. Germline lookup yields CDR1 SGHNT and CDR2 YENEEA. CDR3 length equals 16 residues. V shed 1 base, J shed 1 base, and the junction held 2 bases outside the gene matches. CDR3: CASSLGGTGGTDTQYF. The CDR3 coding sequence is TGTGCCAGCAGCTTAGGGGGGACAGGGGGCACAGATACGCAGTATTTT.

In this sample, this clone turned up once. The V call is TRBV19, the J call TRBJ2-3, with 11 bases aligning to TRBD2. The germline CDR1 and CDR2 sequences are LNHDA and SQIVND (reference sequence). Trimming took 10 bases from V and 2 from J; bases not matched to a gene: 2. CDR3 length: 13 residues. The CDR3 bases are TGTGCCACGACTAGCGGGATCACAGATACGCAGTATTTT. Its protein product is CATTSGITDTQYF.

This sequence joins TRBV18 and TRBJ1-1, with TRBD1 as a possible D gene (5 bases). This CDR3 is built from 14 residues. Germline V lookup: CDR1 KGHSH, CDR2 LQKENI. V lost 2 bases and J lost 1, with 8 bases in between. In DNA form, the CDR3 reads TGTGCCAGCTCACCATCCGGGGGGAACACTGAAGCTTTCTTT. This gives the protein CASSPSGGNTEAFF.

The chain combines TRBV24-1 with TRBJ2-3; D gene ambiguous. CDR3 length: 15 residues. V gave up 2 bases and J gave up 0 bases, with 8 bases separating them. Germline CDR1 KGHDR, CDR2 SFDVKD. The CDR3 DNA sequence: TGTGCCACCAGTGATTCCCCCCCTAGCACAGATACGCAGTATTTT. The encoded protein is CATSDSPPSTDTQYF.

This clone has only one observation. The identical CDR3 is also encoded by other nucleotide sequences in the sample. This chain joins TRBV4-1 and TRBJ1-4, with D perhaps TRBD1 (6 bases). CDR1 is MGHRA, CDR2 YSYEKL, per germline. Deletions cut 0 bases from V and 7 bases from J, with 12 bases between. This CDR3 has 15 residues. This CDR3 reads CASSQDRGGGEKLFF. The CDR3 nucleotides are TGCGCCAGCAGCCAAGATAGGGGGGGCGGTGAAAAACTGTTTTTT.

Concerning this clone itself: Other DNA sequences in this specimen translate into the identical CDR3. J is TRBJ1-5 and V is TRBV18, with 8 bases lining up with TRBD1. Germline V gives CDR1 KGHSH, CDR2 LQKENI. Germline trimming cut 6 bases from V and 7 bases from J; bases unmatched to any gene: 8. The CDR3 length is 14 residues. Here the CDR3 reads CASSLGQGRQPQHF. The CDR3 DNA reads TGTGCCAGCTCTCTTGGACAGGGTAGGCAGCCCCAGCATTTT. Complete variable domain (other parts from reference TRBV18 and TRBJ1-5): NAGVMQNPRHLVRRRGQEARLRCSPMKGHSHVYWYRQLPEEGLKFMVYLQKENIIDESGMPKERFSAEFPKEGPSILRIQQVVRGDSAAYFCASSLGQGRQPQHFGDGTRLSIL.

The gene calls are TRBV6-6 and TRBJ1-2, with 7 bases identical to TRBD1. V lost 2 bases and J lost 5; bases outside the gene matches: 5. The CDR3 extends over 14 amino acids. CDR1 and CDR2 from the germline V gene are MNHNY and SVGAGI (reference sequence). CDR3 coding DNA: TGTGCCAGCAGTTACGGCCAGGGGGGTTATGGCTACACCTTC. Its protein product is CASSYGQGGYGYTF.

This chain joins TRBV7-2 and TRBJ2-1, with D tentatively TRBD2 (7 bases). CDR1 SGHTA and CDR2 FQGNSA come from the germline V gene. V lost 8 bases and J 4 bases, leaving 18 bases between the germline ends. The CDR3 consists of 15 residues. The CDR3 sequence: CASPPRGGWYNEQFF. The CDR3, as DNA: TGTGCCAGCCCCCCAAGGGGGGGGTGGTACAATGAGCAGTTCTTC.

This chain links TRBV6-1 with TRBJ2-4; TRBD2 is a possible D gene (7 bases). The germline V gene has CDR1 MNHNS and CDR2 SASEGT. Trimming left V 3 bases short and J 2 bases short, with 14 bases between. The CDR3 has 16 residues. Here the CDR3 reads CASSDIGGATKNIQYF. CDR3 in DNA: TGTGCCAGCAGTGATATAGGGGGGGCAACCAAAAACATTCAGTACTTC.

This CDR3 is CAISETTGTIGVPLHF. CDR3 coding DNA: TGTGCCATCAGTGAGACTACCGGGACAATTGGGGTCCCCCTCCACTTT. The chain combines TRBV10-3 with TRBJ1-6, with a weak D call TRBD1 (6 bases). The V end was cut by 2 bases, the J end by 13 bases, with 21 bases between. The CDR3 length is 16 residues. Germline V lookup: CDR1 ENHRY, CDR2 SYGVKD.

The chain links TRBV5-1 to TRBJ2-7, with TRBD1 matching over 7 bases. V shed 2 bases, J shed 3 bases, and the junction held 5 bases outside the gene matches. Germline V CDR1 and CDR2: SGHRS, YFSETQ. The CDR3 extends over 14 amino acids. CDR3 DNA: TGCGCCAGCAGCTTACTTCGGGACAGCTACGAGCAGTACTTC. This sequence encodes CASSLLRDSYEQYF.

The V and J genes are TRBV6-5 and TRBJ1-1; TRBD1 matches 8 bases. V lost 10 bases to trimming and J lost 8 bases; unmatched junction nucleotides: 15. This CDR3 comprises 14 residues. Germline V lookup: CDR1 MNHEY, CDR2 SVGAGI. The CDR3 protein is CATKPGQVELEAFF. Here the CDR3 DNA reads TGTGCCACCAAGCCGGGACAGGTGGAATTGGAAGCTTTCTTT.